The present T cell receptor beta chain was sequenced within a study of ipilimumab plus nivolumab after autologous stem cell transplantation. Study-wide points: Per the authors, repertoire, Treg and microbiota data justify further study.

Only in-frame clones appear in the TCRdb table, and some are missing; sequencing was by immunoSEQ multiplex PCR. Counted here are about 9,300 clones, 55% to 75% occurring once; the ten biggest clones make up 15% to 20%. Concerning this clone: Its antigen is unknown.

Germline assignment: CDR1 SGHRS and CDR2 YFSETQ. This CDR3 has 17 amino acids. Trimming left V 4 bases short and J 1 base short, with 18 bases between. Patients got ipilimumab 1 mg/kg beginning 14 to 28 days post-transplant. Patients received nivolumab 3 mg/kg at weeks 1, 4, 7, 10, then fortnightly to week 26. Sequenced here: PBMCs, sampled in a trial of ipilimumab plus nivolumab as post-transplant consolidation. The rearrangement uses TRBV5-1 and TRBJ2-1, with D possibly matching TRBD2 (5 bases). This TCR came from a female donor with multiple myeloma. The CDR3 is CASSGGISSSSYNEQFF. The DNA for the CDR3 is TGCGCCAGCAGCGGAGGCATATCCTCATCGTCCTACAATGAGCAGTTCTTC.